The following is a T cell receptor beta chain sequence with its context. The antigen remains undetermined. Trimming took 1 base from V and 0 from J; bases not matched to a gene: 6. The CDR3 is made up of 16 amino acids. Looked up from germline, CDR1 is DFQATT and CDR2 is SNEGSKA (reference sequence). The data were obtained in a study of vaccination and CD4 T cells after COVID-19. Study background: The convalescent group had six males, four females, seven Caucasians, two Asians, one multiracial. Findings and limits, study-wide: Median SARS-CoV-2-reactive clonotype numbers went from approximately 21 to 40; this increase was not significant. Convalescent patients were relatively few, and early post-infection timepoints were missing.

Before Alpha, Beta and Delta appeared in the US, convalescents tested positive (March–late 2020). One entry per CDR3 protein results from TCRdb running MiXCR on the PCR reads. This sample yields about 21,000 distinct CDR3 sequences, of which around three fifths are seen a single time; about 1% belongs to the top ten. The chain uses TRBV20-1 and TRBJ2-7; TRBD2 aligns across 10 bases. This receptor was identified in a human donor who had recovered from COVID-19. Specimen: CD4+ T cells from blood, collected before SARS-CoV-2 vaccination. The CDR3: CSARATSGNFSYEQYF. CDR3 in DNA: TGCAGTGCTAGAGCTACTAGCGGGAACTTCTCCTACGAGCAGTACTTC.